This record concerns one T cell receptor (beta chain) sequence. Antigen specificity is unknown. The entry originates in a study of CD8 T cells in Susac syndrome. As for the study in general: Among the sequenced Susac syndrome patients, five or six had active disease while under ten were in remission. Study observations and caveats: The CD4+ T cell repertoires that were profiled in Susac syndrome showed no clonal expansion.

The study sequenced TCR beta in blood CD8+ and CD4+ T cells. Germline values: CDR1 SGHVS, CDR2 FQNEAQ. The trim removed 5 bases at V and 3 bases at J, leaving 4 bases unmatched. This CDR3 region has 14 residues. Random hexamers were used to reverse transcribe an amount of about 0.45 to 1 ug RNA. TCRdb re-analysed the immunoSEQ multiplex PCR reads in MiXCR, keeping a single row per CDR3 protein. The sample has 80,000 or so distinct CDR3 sequences; roughly 91% are singletons. V gene TRBV7-8 combines with J gene TRBJ1-5, with 7 bases lining up with TRBD1. The receptor comes from a human donor with Susac syndrome. Sequences were obtained from CD4+ T cells from PBMCs. The CDR3 loop reads CASSPGTVNQPQHF. The CDR3 nucleotides read TGTGCCAGCAGCCCAGGGACAGTCAATCAGCCCCAGCATTTT.